The 15 T cell receptor beta chains listed next were all sequenced from one sample in a study of OX40 agonist ivuxolimab in advanced cancers. This table comes from immunoSEQ multiplex PCR, and its TCRdb copy is limited to in-frame clones, with some not included. The sample has about 58,000 clones; 82% are singletons. The source material was CD4+ or CD8+ T cells sorted from blood, sampled in a trial of the OX40 agonist ivuxolimab. These receptor sequences come from an adult with an advanced solid tumor such as melanoma, head and neck, liver or kidney cancer.

This clone was picked up a small number of times. This chain connects TRBV30 to TRBJ1-2, with TRBD1 as a possible D gene (5 bases). The CDR3 length is 14 residues. Germline V gene lookup returns CDR1 GTSNPN and CDR2 SVGIG (reference sequence). V gave up 1 base and J gave up 7 bases, with 16 bases separating them. The CDR3 loop is CAWSGTAGLTGYTF. The CDR3, as DNA: TGTGCCTGGAGTGGGACGGCGGGGCTAACTGGCTACACCTTC.

V and J are TRBV25-1 and TRBJ1-2, with 8 nucleotides matching TRBD1. CDR1 MGHDK and CDR2 SYGVNS come from the germline V gene. The V gene end was trimmed by 7 bases and the J gene end by 0 bases; junction bases not matched to a gene: 7. The CDR3 length is 15 residues. The CDR3 region is CASTGQGSSNYGYTF. The CDR3 DNA is TGTGCCAGCACTGGACAGGGATCTTCTAACTATGGCTACACCTTC.

The chain has TRBV6-6 and TRBJ2-5; D is ambiguous. V lost 0 bases to trimming and J lost 5 bases, with 4 bases between them. The CDR3 totals 12 residues. CDR1 MNHNY and CDR2 SVGAGI come from the germline V gene (reference sequence). The CDR3, as DNA: TGTGCCAGCAGTTACTCGAAGGAGACCCAGTACTTC. It translates to CASSYSKETQYF.

This CDR3 is CASSIGDRGYEQYF. The CDR3 DNA reads as TGTGCCAGTAGTATAGGTGACAGGGGTTACGAGCAGTACTTC. The rearrangement joins TRBV19 to TRBJ2-7; TRBD1 aligns across 8 bases. The CDR3 totals 14 residues. From germline, CDR1 is LNHDA and CDR2 SQIVND (reference sequence). Unmatched junction bases numbered 3, after V lost 1 base and J lost 4 bases. The whole variable domain, filled in from reference TRBV19 and TRBJ2-7, reads DGGITQSPKYLFRKEGQNVTLSCEQNLNHDAMYWYRQDPGQGLRLIYYSQIVNDFQKGDIAEGYSVSREKKESFPLTVTSAQKNPTAFYLCASSIGDRGYEQYFGPGTRLTVT.

This rearrangement joins TRBV5-1 to TRBJ1-4; D is perhaps TRBD1 (6 bases). Germline CDR1 and CDR2: SGHRS and YFSETQ. V lost 4 bases and J lost 6, with 19 bases in between. This CDR3 has 16 residues. For the CDR3, the DNA is TGCGCCAGCAGCATACAGGGAGCGGCTACTGATGAAAAACTGTTTTTT. This sequence encodes CASSIQGAATDEKLFF.

The V gene is TRBV19, the J gene TRBJ2-3; 12 bases are shared with TRBD2. Germline CDR1 and CDR2: LNHDA and SQIVND (reference sequence). With V trimmed by 5 bases and J by 6 bases, 6 bases remained unmatched. The CDR3 consists of 15 residues. CDR3 in amino acids: CASSPGLAGHDTQYF. The CDR3 coding sequence is TGTGCCAGTAGTCCTGGACTAGCGGGGCACGATACGCAGTATTTT.

The chain carries TRBV5-1 and TRBJ2-2; tentatively, D is TRBD1 (5 bases). Per germline, CDR1 SGHRS and CDR2 YFSETQ. The CDR3 spans 13 residues. The V gene lost 4 bases and the J gene lost 1 base, with 5 bases spanning the gap. The CDR3 DNA reads as TGCGCCAGCAGCACAGGGAACACCGGGGAGCTGTTTTTT. This encodes CASSTGNTGELFF.

This chain links TRBV5-4 with TRBJ2-5, with TRBD1 identical over 8 bases. In germline, CDR1 is SGHNT, CDR2 YYREEE (reference sequence). V shed 5 bases, J shed 5 bases, and the junction held 11 bases outside the gene matches. This CDR3 is built from 15 residues. The CDR3 DNA reads as TGTGCCAGCAGTGCGCAGGGGGCTCTGATGGAGACCCAGTACTTC. This sequence encodes CASSAQGALMETQYF. The full variable domain, rest sourced from reference TRBV5-4 and TRBJ2-5, is ETGVTQSPTHLIKTRGQQVTLRCSSQSGHNTVSWYQQALGQGPQFIFQYYREEENGRGNFPPRFSGLQFPNYSSELNVNALELDDSALYLCASSAQGALMETQYFGPGTRLLVL.

The V and J genes are TRBV7-2 and TRBJ1-5, with 9 positions matching TRBD1. Germline lookup yields CDR1 SGHTA and CDR2 FQGNSA. The ends lost 1 base at V and 6 bases at J; junction bases unmatched: 4. The CDR3 totals 15 residues. CDR3 loop: CASSLGGQGGQPQHF. The CDR3 DNA is TGTGCCAGCAGCTTAGGGGGACAGGGCGGTCAGCCCCAGCATTTT.

V is TRBV30 and J is TRBJ2-4, with D unclear. Germline values: CDR1 GTSNPN, CDR2 SVGIG (reference sequence). CDR3 length: 11 amino acids. V shed 0 bases and J shed 8 bases, with 5 bases lying between them. The CDR3 reads CAWSVRDIQYF. CDR3 DNA: TGTGCCTGGAGTGTACGTGACATTCAGTACTTC. The whole variable domain, filled in from reference TRBV30 and TRBJ2-4, reads SQTIHQWPATLVQPVGSPLSLECTVEGTSNPNLYWYRQAAGRGLQLLFYSVGIGQISSEVPQNLSASRPQDRQFILSSKKLLLSDSGFYLCAWSVRDIQYFGAGTRLSVL.

The CDR3 DNA reads TGCGCCAGCAGCCAAGTTAATGTTATGGGACGCAACCTGAAGGGGACGCCCTACGAGCAGTACTTC. Translation gives CASSQVNVMGRNLKGTPYEQYF. The chain is built from TRBV4-1 and TRBJ2-7; D may be TRBD1 or TRBD2 (5 bases each). The CDR3 totals 22 residues. V was cut by 1 base and J by 2 bases, with 33 bases left in between. Germline V gives CDR1 MGHRA, CDR2 YSYEKL.

This chain connects TRBV10-3 to TRBJ2-1; 8 bases are a match to TRBD1. Per the germline V gene, CDR1 is ENHRY and CDR2 is SYGVKD. V gave up 0 bases and J gave up 5 bases; unmatched junction bases: 9. This CDR3 has 17 residues. The DNA of the CDR3 is TGTGCCATCAGTGAGTCGCTTCCGGACAGGGCCCACAATGAGCAGTTCTTC. Translated: CAISESLPDRAHNEQFF.

The V call is TRBV7-3, the J call TRBJ2-3, with D possibly TRBD2 on 5 matching bases. V lost 2 bases and J lost 3, with 12 bases in between. Germline CDR1 reads SGHTA; CDR2 reads FQGTGA. The CDR3 is 15 amino acids. CDR3 protein: CASSLFSGKTDTQYF. As DNA, the CDR3 is TGTGCCAGCAGCTTATTTTCCGGGAAGACAGATACGCAGTATTTT.

The rearrangement uses TRBV6-5 and TRBJ1-1; D is uncertain. Germline CDR1 MNHEY, CDR2 SVGAGI. The CDR3 has 13 amino acids. The V gene lost 2 bases and the J gene lost 0 bases, with 4 bases spanning the gap. DNA for the CDR3: TGTGCCAGCAGTTACGAGGTGAACACTGAAGCTTTCTTT. It translates to CASSYEVNTEAFF.

The V call is TRBV19, the J call TRBJ1-4; 8 nucleotides align to TRBD1. Per germline, CDR1 LNHDA and CDR2 SQIVND (reference sequence). The J segment lost 8 bases and the V segment lost 6 bases, leaving 8 bases of the junction unmatched. The CDR3 has 14 residues. CDR3 nucleotide sequence: TGTGCCAGTAGGGCCCGACAGGGGCGGGAAAAACTGTTTTTT. It specifies CASRARQGREKLFF.